This TCR beta chain comes out of a study of blood T cell repertoires in COVID-19. About the research overall: PBMCs, B-cell-depleted T cells, or T cells provided the cDNA or gDNA that made up the material.

In the authors' methods: From reference gene primer amplification, estimates of nucleated cell counts were derived. Sequenced by immunoSEQ multiplex PCR; TCRdb stores in-frame clones only, minus some. V and J calls and clone size follow that table, whereas D and trimming were derived from the DNA. The profile shows 250,000 to 350,000 clones, around 85% of them singletons. The TCR comes from a human donor with COVID-19, enrolled during active disease. The donor label of this sample is uncertain. Sequenced input: peripheral blood.

CDR3 in amino acids: CSVEKGSGRVGETQYF. CDR3 nucleotide sequence: TGCAGCGTTGAAAAGGGGAGCGGGAGAGTCGGTGAGACCCAGTACTTC. The rearrangement uses TRBV29-1 and TRBJ2-5, with 8 bases matching TRBD2. Germline loops: CDR1 SQVTM, CDR2 ANQGSEA. The CDR3 spans 16 residues. V shed 2 bases and J 5 bases; nucleotides not matched to a gene: 13.